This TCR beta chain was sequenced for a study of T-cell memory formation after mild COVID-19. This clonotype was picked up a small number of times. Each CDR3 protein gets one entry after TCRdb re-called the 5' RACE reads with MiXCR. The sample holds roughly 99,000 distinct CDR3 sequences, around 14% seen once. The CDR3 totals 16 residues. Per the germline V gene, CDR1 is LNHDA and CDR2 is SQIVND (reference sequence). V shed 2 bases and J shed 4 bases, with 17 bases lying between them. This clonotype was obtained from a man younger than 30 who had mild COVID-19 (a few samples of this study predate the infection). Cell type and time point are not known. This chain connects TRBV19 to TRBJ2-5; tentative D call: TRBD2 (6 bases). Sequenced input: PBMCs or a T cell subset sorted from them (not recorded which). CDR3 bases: TGTGCCAGTAGTATAAGTTGGGCCGGGACTTTAGAGACCCAGTACTTC. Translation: CASSISWAGTLETQYF.